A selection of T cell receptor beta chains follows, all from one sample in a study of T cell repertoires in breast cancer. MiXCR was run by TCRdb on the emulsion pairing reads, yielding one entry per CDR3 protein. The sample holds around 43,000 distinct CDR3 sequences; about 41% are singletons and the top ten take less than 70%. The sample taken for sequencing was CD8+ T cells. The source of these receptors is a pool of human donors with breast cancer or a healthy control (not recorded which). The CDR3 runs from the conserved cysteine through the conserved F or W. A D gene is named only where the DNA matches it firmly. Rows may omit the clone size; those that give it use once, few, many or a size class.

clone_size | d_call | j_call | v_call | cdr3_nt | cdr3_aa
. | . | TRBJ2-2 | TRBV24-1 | TGTGCCACCAGTGACCAGGGGAGTGACACCGGGGAGCTGTTTTTT | CATSDQGSDTGELFF
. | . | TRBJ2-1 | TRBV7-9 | TGTGCCAGCAGACGGGACATACACAATGAGCAGTTCTTC | CASRRDIHNEQFF
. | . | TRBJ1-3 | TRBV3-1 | TGTGCCAGCAGCCACCTCAGCGAAGGGCCTGGAAACACCATATATTTT | CASSHLSEGPGNTIYF
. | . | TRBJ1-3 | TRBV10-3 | TGTGCCATCGCGACAGCCTCTGGAAACACCATATATTTT | CAIATASGNTIYF
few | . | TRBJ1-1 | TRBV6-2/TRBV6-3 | TGTGCCAGCAGTTACGTTAAAGGGCGGTGGAACAAGGAGGCTGAAGCTTTCTTT | CASSYVKGRWNKEAEAFF
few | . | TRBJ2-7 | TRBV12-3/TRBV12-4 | TGTGCCAGCAGTTTAAGCAGTACCTACGAGCAGTACTTC | CASSLSSTYEQYF
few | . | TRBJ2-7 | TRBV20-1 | TGCAGTTCGATAGACCGAGCAGGCACAACCTACGAGCAGTACTTC | CSSIDRAGTTYEQYF
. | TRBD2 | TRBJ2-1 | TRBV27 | TGTGCCAGCTCTGGCGGAGGAGCGGGGGCGGGATCCTACAATGAGCAGTTCTTC | CASSGGGAGAGSYNEQFF
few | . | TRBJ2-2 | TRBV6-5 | TGTGCCAGCAGTTACTCCTCAGTCCAGCCCCAGGGGGGGAACGCGAACACCGGGGAGCTGTTTTTT | CASSYSSVQPQGGNANTGELFF
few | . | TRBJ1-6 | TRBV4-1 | TGCGCCAGCAGCTCAAGATCGACAATTTCGAATTCACCCCTCCACTTT | CASSSRSTISNSPLHF
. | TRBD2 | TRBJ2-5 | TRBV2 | TGTGCCAGCCATCGACCGGGACTAGCGGTCCAAGAGACCCAGTACTTC | CASHRPGLAVQETQYF
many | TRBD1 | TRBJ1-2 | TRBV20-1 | TGCAGTGCTAAAGCCGGGACAGGGAAGCCCCACACCTTC | CSAKAGTGKPHTF
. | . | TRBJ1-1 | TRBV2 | TGTGCCAGCAGTGACACACGCAACACTGAAGCTTTCTTT | CASSDTRNTEAFF
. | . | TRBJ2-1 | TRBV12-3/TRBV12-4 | TGTGCCAGCAGGGTCCTGAATGAGCAGTTCTTC | CASRVLNEQFF
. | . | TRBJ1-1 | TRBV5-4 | TGTGCCAGCAGCTTGGGCCAGATGAACACTGAAGCTTTCTTT | CASSLGQMNTEAFF
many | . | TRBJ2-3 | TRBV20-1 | TGCAGTGCGAGCGACACAGATACGCAGTATTTT | CSASDTDTQYF
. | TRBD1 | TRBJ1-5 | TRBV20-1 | TGCAGTGCTTTCCACGGCAGGGGGAACCAGCCCCAGCATTTT | CSAFHGRGNQPQHF
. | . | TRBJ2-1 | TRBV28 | TGTGTCAGCAAGGGGGGAGAGAGAAGCAATGAGCAGTTCTTC | CVSKGGERSNEQFF
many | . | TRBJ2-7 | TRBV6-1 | TGTGCCAGCAGTGAAAGCCCCGACAGCTCCTACGAGCAGTACTTC | CASSESPDSSYEQYF
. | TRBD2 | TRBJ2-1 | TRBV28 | TGTGCCAGCAGCCCAGGACTAGCGGGGAGTGAGCAGTTCTTC | CASSPGLAGSEQFF
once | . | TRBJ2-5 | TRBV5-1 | TGCGCCAGCAGTGCAACGGCGATCCAAGAGACCCAGTACTTC | CASSATAIQETQYF
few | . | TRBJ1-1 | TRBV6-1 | TGTGCCAGCCTAGATACGGGGCGGGCGACTGAAGCTTTCTTT | CASLDTGRATEAFF
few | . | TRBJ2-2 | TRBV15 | TGTGCCACCAGCAGAGTGACAGGTGGCGGGGAGCTGTTTTTT | CATSRVTGGGELFF
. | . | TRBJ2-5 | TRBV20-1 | TGCAGTGCTCCGGGGGAGGACGGACTAAGCTCCTTCCAGTACTTC | CSAPGEDGLSSFQYF
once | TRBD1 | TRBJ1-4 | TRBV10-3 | TGTGCCATCAGTGAGTCGGGGACAGGGGATGAAAAACTGTTTTTT | CAISESGTGDEKLFF
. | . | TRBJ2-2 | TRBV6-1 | TGTGCCAGCACTCAAGCGGGCCTTACCGGGGAGCTGTTTTTT | CASTQAGLTGELFF
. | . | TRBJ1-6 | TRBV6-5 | TGTGCCAGCAGCCTAACGCGGCCACCGGGCCTCAATTCACCCCTCCACTTT | CASSLTRPPGLNSPLHF
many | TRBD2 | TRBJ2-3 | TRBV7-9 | TGTGCCAGCAGACCACTAGCGTACCCGTATTTT | CASRPLAYPYF
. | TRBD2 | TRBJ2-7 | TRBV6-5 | TGTGCCAGCAGGGATCTAGCGGGGGGCTACGAGCAGTACTTC | CASRDLAGGYEQYF
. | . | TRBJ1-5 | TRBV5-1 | TGCGCCAGCAGCTCCGACAGCAATCAGCCCCAGCATTTT | CASSSDSNQPQHF
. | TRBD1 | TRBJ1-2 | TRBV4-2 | TGTGCCAGCAGCCAAGGGAGGACAGGGAGTGGCTACACCTTC | CASSQGRTGSGYTF
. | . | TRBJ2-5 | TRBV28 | TGTGCCAGCACCAGAACAGAGGGAGAGACCCAGTACTTC | CASTRTEGETQYF
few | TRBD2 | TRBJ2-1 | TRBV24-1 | TGTGCCACCAGTGATTCGGGGGGGGATGAGCAGTTCTTC | CATSDSGGDEQFF
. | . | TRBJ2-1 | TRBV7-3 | TGTGCCAGCAGCTTAATACCTACCTACAATGAGCAGTTCTTC | CASSLIPTYNEQFF
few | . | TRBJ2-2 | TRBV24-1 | TGTGCCACCAGTGATTTGCGGGACAACACCGGGGAGCTGTTTTTT | CATSDLRDNTGELFF
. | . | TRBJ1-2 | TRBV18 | TGTGCCAGCTCAAGACAGGAGGATGGCTACACCTTC | CASSRQEDGYTF
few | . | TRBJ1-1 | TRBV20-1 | TGCAGTGCGCCGGGACGGGGGCCGGGGAACACTGAAGCTTTCTTT | CSAPGRGPGNTEAFF
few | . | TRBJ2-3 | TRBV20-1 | TGCAGTGCCTCCCTCGGGTCCACAGATACGCAGTATTTT | CSASLGSTDTQYF
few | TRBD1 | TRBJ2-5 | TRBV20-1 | TGCAGTGCAGAATCTATGACAGGGGTAAAGGAGACCCAGTACTTC | CSAESMTGVKETQYF
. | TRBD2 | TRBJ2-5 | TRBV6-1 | TGTGCCAGTCGGCCGGGACTAGCGGGGGGAGATAGCCAAGAGACCCAGTACTTC | CASRPGLAGGDSQETQYF
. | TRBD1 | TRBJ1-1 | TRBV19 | TGTGCCAGTAGTAATACAGGGGTTAACCCTGAAGCTTTCTTT | CASSNTGVNPEAFF
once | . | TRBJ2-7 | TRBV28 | TGTGCCAGCAGCATTGCAAGATACGAGCAGTACTTC | CASSIARYEQYF
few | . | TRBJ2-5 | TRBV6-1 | TGTGCCAGCAGTGAAGGGTCCACGGGGGCGGGAGAGACCCAGTACTTC | CASSEGSTGAGETQYF
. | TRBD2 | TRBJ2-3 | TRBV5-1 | TGCGCCAGCAGCTTTAGCGGGAGCGTTGATGCGCAGTATTTT | CASSFSGSVDAQYF
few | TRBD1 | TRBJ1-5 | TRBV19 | TGTGCCAGTAGCTTCGGACAGGGCGCCAATCAGCCCCAGCATTTT | CASSFGQGANQPQHF
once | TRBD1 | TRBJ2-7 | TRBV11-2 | TGTGCCAGCAGCCCCCGGGACAGGGACTACGAGCAGTACTTC | CASSPRDRDYEQYF
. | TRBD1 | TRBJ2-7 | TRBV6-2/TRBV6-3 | TGTGCCAGCAGCCCCCAGGGTGCAGGGGGTTTGGACAAGCAGTACTTC | CASSPQGAGGLDKQYF
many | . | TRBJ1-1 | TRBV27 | TGTGCCAGCAGTGCTGACCCGAACACTGAAGCTTTCTTT | CASSADPNTEAFF